The 18 T cell receptor beta chains presented below share a single source sample, sequenced in a study of blood T cell repertoires in COVID-19. Clones were read by immunoSEQ multiplex PCR, and TCRdb kept only the in-frame ones, dropping some. This table holds a few hundred thousand clones, 86% found once. Material for sequencing was peripheral blood. Every receptor here comes from a man over 45 with acute or convalescent COVID-19.

The chain employs TRBV19 and TRBJ2-2; perhaps TRBD1 as D (6 bases). The germline V and J ends were trimmed by 3 bases and 0 bases, with 11 bases remaining between them. Per germline, CDR1 LNHDA and CDR2 SQIVND (reference sequence). The CDR3 totals 16 residues. CDR3 nucleotide sequence: TGTGCCAGTAGTATCTTACGGACAGCGAACACCGGGGAGCTGTTTTTT. Translating gives CASSILRTANTGELFF.

V usage is TRBV2 and J usage is TRBJ1-1; D is possibly TRBD1 (6 bases). V gave up 5 bases and J gave up 4 bases, with 14 bases separating them. Germline-derived CDR1 and CDR2 are SNHLY and FYNNEI. This CDR3 is 14 amino acids long. CDR3 protein: CASSPQGWSTEAFF. The CDR3 DNA reads TGTGCCAGCAGTCCACAGGGTTGGAGCACTGAAGCTTTCTTT.

The chain links TRBV5-6 to TRBJ2-5; possible D gene TRBD1, 6 bases. The CDR3 runs to 14 residues. With 1 base removed from V and 5 bases from J, the gap between germline ends came to 12 bases. Germline CDR1 is SGHDT and CDR2 is YYEEEE. The CDR3 DNA follows: TGTGCCAGCAGCTTGTTTCAGGGGCAGGAGACCCAGTACTTC. This translates into CASSLFQGQETQYF. Together with reference TRBV5-6 and TRBJ2-5, the CDR3 gives the full variable domain: DAGVTQSPTHLIKTRGQQVTLRCSPKSGHDTVSWYQQALGQGPQFIFQYYEEEERQRGNFPDRFSGHQFPNYSSELNVNALLLGDSALYLCASSLFQGQETQYFGPGTRLLVL.

This chain uses TRBV7-8 with TRBJ2-3; 12 bases map to TRBD2. Losses at the gene ends were 5 bases for V and 2 bases for J; bases not matched to a gene: 8. There are 17 residues in the CDR3. Germline-derived CDR1 and CDR2 are SGHVS and FQNEAQ. CDR3 sequence reads: CASSPRLAGAITDTQYF. The CDR3 region has the DNA TGTGCCAGCAGCCCGAGACTAGCGGGGGCCATCACAGATACGCAGTATTTT.

V gene TRBV7-3 combines with J gene TRBJ1-2; 8 bases align to TRBD1. Germline loops: CDR1 SGHTA, CDR2 FQGTGA. The J segment lost 4 bases and the V segment lost 5 bases, leaving 6 bases of the junction unmatched. This CDR3 has 14 residues. CDR3 sequence: CASSLWTGPYGYTF. For the CDR3, the DNA is TGTGCCAGCAGCCTATGGACAGGGCCCTATGGCTACACCTTC.

The chain is built from TRBV7-7 and TRBJ2-5, with D maybe TRBD1 (5 bases). The ends were cut back, 1 base at V and 5 bases at J, with 8 bases in the middle. Germline CDR1 is SSHAT and CDR2 is FNYEAQ (reference sequence). The CDR3 spans 13 residues. In DNA form, the CDR3 reads TGTGCCAGCAGCTTAGGCAGGGTGGAGACCCAGTACTTC. As protein: CASSLGRVETQYF.

The table lists this clone with a few counts. J is TRBJ2-5 and V is TRBV2; D not certain. Between the trimmed V and J ends, which lost 4 bases and 1 base, there was a span of 7 bases. Germline V gene sequence: CDR1 SNHLY, CDR2 FYNNEI. This CDR3 spans 13 amino acids. In DNA, the CDR3 is TGTGCCAGCAGTGGTGGCGGCCAAGAGACCCAGTACTTC. Protein product: CASSGGGQETQYF.

The chain links TRBV7-8 to TRBJ2-3; perhaps TRBD2 as D (6 bases). Trimming removed 0 bases from V and 2 bases from J, with 12 bases in between. This CDR3 contains 16 residues. The germline CDR1 and CDR2 sequences are SGHVS and FQNEAQ. As DNA, the CDR3 is TGTGCCAGCAGCTTAGCGCAGGACTATTACACAGATACGCAGTATTTT. Protein: CASSLAQDYYTDTQYF. Looking up the rest from reference TRBV7-8 and TRBJ2-3 gives the full variable domain: GAGVSQSPRYKVAKRGQDVALRCDPISGHVSLFWYQQALGQGPEFLTYFQNEAQLDKSGLPSDRFFAERPEGSVSTLKIQRTQQEDSAVYLCASSLAQDYYTDTQYFGPGTRLTVL.

This chain connects TRBV3-1 (or the pseudogene TRBV3-2) to TRBJ1-2; D call uncertain. The CDR3 contains 11 residues. The V gene's germline CDR1 is LGHDT and CDR2 YNNKEL (reference sequence). Trimming removed 3 bases from V and 8 bases from J, with 7 bases in between. Written as DNA, the CDR3 is TGTGCCAGCAGCCATGGCCAGGGCTACACCTTC. Translated, it gives CASSHGQGYTF.

The chain joins TRBV9 to TRBJ2-5, with 7 bases that match TRBD2. Germline CDR1 SGDLS, CDR2 YYNGEE. This CDR3 comprises 14 residues. Losses at the gene ends were 1 base for V and 5 bases for J; bases not matched to a gene: 5. CDR3 bases: TGTGCCAGCAGCGTATCGGGGGGAGAGGAGACCCAGTACTTC. It codes for CASSVSGGEETQYF.

This sequence joins TRBV5-4 and TRBJ2-5; D gene ambiguous. CDR3 length equals 15 residues. V lost 4 bases and J lost 2, with 15 bases in between. The germline V gene encodes CDR1 SGHNT and CDR2 YYREEE (reference sequence). This CDR3 is CASSRPTDMQETQYF. In DNA, the CDR3 is TGTGCCAGCAGCCGACCAACCGACATGCAAGAGACCCAGTACTTC.

The V call is TRBV10-1, the J call TRBJ2-1, with a weak D call TRBD1 (5 bases). Trimming took off 6 bases at V and 4 bases at J, with 16 bases between the two ends. Germline V lookup: CDR1 WNHNN, CDR2 SYGVQD (reference sequence). The CDR3 is 15 residues long. The CDR3 loop reads CASSPLGREYNEQFF. The CDR3 bases are TGCGCCAGCAGCCCGCTGGGGCGAGAATACAATGAGCAGTTCTTC.

CDR3 sequence: CASSLSGGGGYTF. CDR3 nucleotide sequence: TGCGCCAGCAGCTTGTCCGGGGGAGGAGGCTACACCTTC. The V gene is TRBV5-1, the J gene TRBJ1-2; D may be TRBD1 (5 bases). Germline V lookup: CDR1 SGHRS, CDR2 YFSETQ. This CDR3 is 13 amino acids long. V lost 1 base to trimming and J lost 8 bases, with 12 bases between them.

The rearrangement uses TRBV28 and TRBJ1-6; perhaps TRBD1 as D (6 bases). V was cut by 2 bases and J by 7 bases, with 12 bases left in between. The CDR3 covers 15 residues. CDR1 and CDR2 from the germline V gene are MDHEN and SYDVKM. CDR3 DNA sequence: TGTGCCAGCAGTTTAGTTGCAGGGGCGAATTCACCCCTCCACTTT. It specifies CASSLVAGANSPLHF.

The V gene is TRBV9, the J gene TRBJ2-2; TRBD2 is a possible D gene (6 bases). Germline-derived CDR1 and CDR2 are SGDLS and YYNGEE. Trimming stripped 8 bases from V and 6 bases from J, with 17 bases between. This CDR3 contains 14 residues. The CDR3 sequence is CASEGRQMAGELFF. The CDR3 DNA reads TGTGCCAGTGAGGGGAGGCAGATGGCCGGGGAGCTGTTTTTT.

The J gene is TRBJ2-3, the V gene TRBV15, with 12 positions matching TRBD2. This CDR3 has 17 residues. Germline V gives CDR1 LNHNV, CDR2 YYDKDF (reference sequence). V lost 0 bases to trimming and J lost 2 bases; unmatched junction nucleotides: 3. The CDR3 DNA sequence: TGTGCCACCAGCAGAGATAGACTAGCGGGGGCCACAGATACGCAGTATTTT. It yields the protein CATSRDRLAGATDTQYF.

The gene calls are TRBV7-2 and TRBJ1-2, with D unresolved. CDR1 SGHTA and CDR2 FQGNSA come from the germline V gene. The ends were cut back, 2 bases at V and 3 bases at J, with 13 bases in the middle. The CDR3 runs 15 residues. The DNA of the CDR3 is TGTGCCAGCAGCTTATTTTCGCATGACTACTATGGCTACACCTTC. Protein: CASSLFSHDYYGYTF.

The chain employs TRBV6-5 and TRBJ1-1; D not resolved. V was cut by 6 bases and J by 0 bases, with 11 bases left in between. The CDR3 is 14 amino acids. Per the germline V gene, CDR1 is MNHEY and CDR2 is SVGAGI. Here the CDR3 DNA reads TGTGCCAGCAGAACCGCAGTCTTGAACACTGAAGCTTTCTTT. Translating it yields CASRTAVLNTEAFF.